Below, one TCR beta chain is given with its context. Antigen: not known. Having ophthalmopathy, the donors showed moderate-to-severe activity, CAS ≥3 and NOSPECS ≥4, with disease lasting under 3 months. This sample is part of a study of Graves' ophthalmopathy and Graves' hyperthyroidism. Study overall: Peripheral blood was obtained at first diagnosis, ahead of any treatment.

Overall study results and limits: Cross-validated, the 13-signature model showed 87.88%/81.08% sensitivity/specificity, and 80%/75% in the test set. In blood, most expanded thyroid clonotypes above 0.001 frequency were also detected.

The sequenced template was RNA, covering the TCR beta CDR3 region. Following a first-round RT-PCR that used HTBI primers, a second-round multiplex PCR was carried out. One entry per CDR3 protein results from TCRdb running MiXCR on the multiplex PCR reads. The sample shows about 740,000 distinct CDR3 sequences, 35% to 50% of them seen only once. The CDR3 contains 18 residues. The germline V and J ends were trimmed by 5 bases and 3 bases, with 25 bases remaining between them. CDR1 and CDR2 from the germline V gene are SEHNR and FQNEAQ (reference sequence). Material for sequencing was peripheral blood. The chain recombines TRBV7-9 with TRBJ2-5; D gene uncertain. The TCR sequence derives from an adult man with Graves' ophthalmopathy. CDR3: CASSENTNPGAKKETQYF. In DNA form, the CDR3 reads TGTGCCAGCAGCGAAAACACAAACCCGGGCGCAAAAAAAGAGACCCAGTACTTC.